This passage covers 29 T cell receptor beta chains from one sample sequenced in a study of control samples from healthy donors and cancer patients. Assay used: immunoSEQ multiplex PCR; TCRdb lists only in-frame clones, some missing. The table includes 100,000 to 150,000 clones, 80% to 95% detected once. The sample taken for sequencing was blood. The origin of the receptors is a man aged 18 to 30 in good health.

This chain links TRBV5-1 with TRBJ1-4; D unresolved. CDR1 SGHRS and CDR2 YFSETQ come from the germline V gene. V was cut by 5 bases and J by 0 bases, with 5 bases left in between. The CDR3 consists of 13 residues. Here the CDR3 DNA reads TGCGCCAGCAGACTTGCAACTAATGAAAAACTGTTTTTT. It encodes CASRLATNEKLFF.

The CDR3 protein is CASSPFEGETGELFF. CDR3 sequence (DNA): TGTGCCAGCTCACCATTTGAGGGTGAGACCGGGGAGCTGTTTTTT. This rearrangement joins TRBV18 to TRBJ2-2, with a weak D call TRBD2 (5 bases). This CDR3 spans 15 amino acids. The V gene lost 2 bases and the J gene lost 5 bases, with 12 bases spanning the gap. Per the germline V gene, CDR1 is KGHSH and CDR2 is LQKENI.

The chain carries TRBV6-6 and TRBJ2-7, with 11 nucleotides matching TRBD2. This CDR3 spans 17 amino acids. Looked up from germline, CDR1 is MNHNY and CDR2 is SVGAGI (reference sequence). V was clipped by 5 bases and J by 3 bases; unmatched bases: 12. In DNA, the CDR3 is TGTGCCAGCAGTCGGGCCCTTTTAGCGGGGGGGCTCTACGAGCAGTACTTC. Translation: CASSRALLAGGLYEQYF.

The V call is TRBV6-5, the J call TRBJ2-3; D is possibly TRBD1 or TRBD2 (5 bases each). Germline V lookup: CDR1 MNHEY, CDR2 SVGAGI. The V gene lost 6 bases and the J gene lost 3 bases, with 16 bases spanning the gap. The CDR3 has 15 amino acids. CDR3 bases: TGTGCCAGCAGCTTTGGGACCCAGGGAACAGATACGCAGTATTTT. This codes for CASSFGTQGTDTQYF.

The gene calls are TRBV6-2 or TRBV6-3 and TRBJ2-5; D remains unclear. The germline CDR1 and CDR2 sequences are MNHEY and SVGEGT. With 2 bases removed from V and 5 bases from J, the gap between germline ends came to 3 bases. The CDR3 consists of 11 residues. The CDR3 loop is CASSYPETQYF. In DNA form, the CDR3 reads TGTGCCAGCAGTTACCCCGAGACCCAGTACTTC.

This clone was seen a few times. The V gene is TRBV5-1, the J gene TRBJ2-5; 7 nucleotides agree with TRBD2. The germline V gene encodes CDR1 SGHRS and CDR2 YFSETQ. CDR3 length: 16 amino acids. Trimming took 1 base from V and 1 from J; bases not matched to a gene: 7. CDR3 amino acids: CASSLMGGDPQETQYF. CDR3 DNA sequence: TGCGCCAGCAGCTTGATGGGGGGGGACCCCCAAGAGACCCAGTACTTC.

The V and J genes are TRBV6-5 and TRBJ1-5; 7 bases line up with TRBD1. Per germline, CDR1 MNHEY and CDR2 SVGAGI. V shed 6 bases and J 2 bases; nucleotides not matched to a gene: 4. The CDR3 loop spans 14 amino acids. The chain's CDR3 is CASRSTGGNQPQHF. The CDR3 DNA is TGTGCCAGCAGAAGTACAGGGGGCAATCAGCCCCAGCATTTT.

The CDR3 DNA reads as TGTGCCATCAGGGGGGACGGTGAAAAACTGTTTTTT. Translating gives CAIRGDGEKLFF. The chain has TRBV10-3 and TRBJ1-4; tentatively, D is TRBD1 (5 bases). The V gene lost 6 bases and the J gene lost 7 bases, with 9 bases spanning the gap. Germline CDR1 ENHRY, CDR2 SYGVKD. This CDR3 spans 12 amino acids.

J is TRBJ2-1 and V is TRBV19; D gene ambiguous. In germline, CDR1 is LNHDA, CDR2 SQIVND (reference sequence). The CDR3 has 15 amino acids. V lost 4 bases to trimming and J lost 7 bases, with 17 bases between them. For the CDR3, the DNA is TGTGCCAGTAGTACCATTTATGGCAGTTCGAATGAGCAGTTCTTC. It encodes CASSTIYGSSNEQFF.

This clone appeared once. This chain uses TRBV5-6 with TRBJ1-2; 9 bases map to TRBD1. V trimming: 4 bases; J trimming: 3 bases; junction bases outside the gene matches: 13. From germline, CDR1 is SGHDT and CDR2 YYEEEE. The CDR3 totals 17 residues. The CDR3 sequence: CASSPDRGLFSDYGYTF. CDR3 in DNA: TGTGCCAGCAGCCCGGACAGGGGTCTGTTTTCTGACTATGGCTACACCTTC.

This clone occurred once. J is TRBJ2-5 and V is TRBV2; TRBD2 matches at 7 bases. The germline gives CDR1 SNHLY, CDR2 FYNNEI. J lost 4 bases, V lost 4 bases, and 12 bases had no gene match. The CDR3 consists of 16 residues. The CDR3 nucleotides are TGTGCCAGCAGTGGAGTCGGGGCAGGGAGGGGAGAGACCCAGTACTTC. This translates into CASSGVGAGRGETQYF.

The rearrangement links TRBV28 to TRBJ1-5; TRBD1 matches 9 bases. Germline V gene sequence: CDR1 MDHEN, CDR2 SYDVKM. The CDR3 spans 15 residues. V shed 4 bases, J shed 5 bases, and the junction held 6 bases outside the gene matches. The CDR3, as DNA: TGTGCCAGCAGTTCCGGGACAGGGAGACATCAGCCCCAGCATTTT. The encoded protein is CASSSGTGRHQPQHF.

The V and J genes are TRBV9 and TRBJ1-2; tentatively, D is TRBD1 (6 bases). CDR1 is SGDLS, CDR2 YYNGEE, per germline. CDR3 length: 14 amino acids. The V end was cut by 3 bases, the J end by 2 bases, with 11 bases between. The CDR3 coding sequence is TGTGCCAGCAGCGAGGGGGGTTTGAACTATGGCTACACCTTC. It yields the protein CASSEGGLNYGYTF.

The chain recombines TRBV28 with TRBJ1-2; D uncertain. The CDR3 runs 12 residues. Germline V gene lookup returns CDR1 MDHEN and CDR2 SYDVKM. V was cut by 2 bases and J by 7 bases, with 8 bases left in between. CDR3 amino acids: CASSLMGSGYTF. CDR3 DNA: TGTGCCAGCAGTTTAATGGGAAGTGGCTACACCTTC.

This chain connects TRBV12-3 or TRBV12-4 to TRBJ2-7, with no clear D. V was cut by 6 bases and J by 3 bases, with 12 bases left in between. The CDR3 runs 13 residues. The CDR3 DNA reads TGTGCCAGCAGCCCGGATGCAATCTACGAGCAGTACTTC. Translation gives CASSPDAIYEQYF.

For this clone: One junction end disagrees with the germline gene, perhaps due to a read error. This rearrangement joins TRBV6-5 to TRBJ2-3, with D possibly TRBD1 on 6 matching bases. CDR1 MNHEY and CDR2 SVGAGI come from the germline V gene. CDR3 size: 14 residues. The CDR3: CACSRVQGSDTQYF. CDR3 nucleotide sequence: TGTGCCTGCAGTCGGGTACAGGGTTCAGATACGCAGTATTTT.

The J gene is TRBJ1-1, the V gene TRBV11-2, with unresolved D. V was pared by 4 bases and J by 1 base, with 13 bases between. The CDR3 length is 15 residues. CDR1 SGHAT and CDR2 FQNNGV come from the germline V gene. The CDR3 sequence: CASSSPTGGNTEAFF. The CDR3 DNA reads as TGTGCCAGCAGCTCTCCGACGGGAGGGAACACTGAAGCTTTCTTT.

The rearrangement uses TRBV2 and TRBJ2-1, with 9 bases that match TRBD2. This CDR3 is 15 amino acids long. Germline CDR1 and CDR2: SNHLY and FYNNEI. V trimming: 10 bases; J trimming: 0 bases; junction bases outside the gene matches: 7. The CDR3 bases are TGTGCCACCCGACTAGCGGAGAGCTCCTACAATGAGCAGTTCTTC. Protein product: CATRLAESSYNEQFF. Variable domain in full (rest from reference TRBV2 and TRBJ2-1): EPEVTQTPSHQVTQMGQEVILRCVPISNHLYFYWYRQILGQKVEFLVSFYNNEISEKSEIFDDQFSVERPDGSNFTLKIRSTKLEDSAMYFCATRLAESSYNEQFFGPGTRLTVL.

The gene calls are TRBV7-2 and TRBJ2-3; D gene uncertain. The CDR3 sequence is 12 residues long. In germline, CDR1 is SGHTA, CDR2 FQGNSA. V was clipped by 7 bases and J by 0 bases, with 5 bases between them. For the CDR3, the DNA is TGTGCCAGCACCCCCAGCACAGATACGCAGTATTTT. Protein: CASTPSTDTQYF.

The chain joins TRBV3-1 (or the pseudogene TRBV3-2) to TRBJ1-5; the D is unclear. Germline CDR1 reads LGHDT; CDR2 reads YNNKEL (reference sequence). The V and J ends lost 1 base and 5 bases respectively, with 15 bases between them. The CDR3 is 16 residues long. The CDR3 loop is CASSQGGSRAYQPQHF. The CDR3 DNA reads as TGTGCCAGCAGCCAAGGGGGTTCAAGGGCCTATCAGCCCCAGCATTTT.

This chain links TRBV9 with TRBJ1-6, with 7 positions matching TRBD1. Germline CDR1 is SGDLS and CDR2 is YYNGEE. The V segment lost 4 bases and the J segment 2 bases; nucleotides outside the gene matches: 15. This CDR3 is built from 19 residues. CDR3 sequence (DNA): TGTGCCAGCAGCACCCATGGAGAGGGACAGACCCCCTATAATTCACCCCTCCACTTT. Protein product: CASSTHGEGQTPYNSPLHF.

With regard to this clone: Its ends do not fully match the called genes, so a read error is possible. V usage is TRBV7-7 and J usage is TRBJ2-5, with D possibly matching TRBD2 (6 bases). This CDR3 comprises 14 residues. Per the germline V gene, CDR1 is SSHAT and CDR2 is FNYEAQ (reference sequence). CDR3 coding DNA: TGTGCTAGCAGCTTAGGAGGGACGGGAGAGACCCAGTACTTC. Translation: CASSLGGTGETQYF.

This clone was recorded only once. The chain joins TRBV11-1 to TRBJ2-7; 8 bases map to TRBD1. V lost 1 base to trimming and J lost 0 bases; unmatched junction nucleotides: 5. Germline CDR1 is SGHAT and CDR2 is FQDESV (reference sequence). This CDR3 spans 16 amino acids. CDR3 region: CASSLGPGTGSYEQYV. The CDR3, as DNA: TGTGCCAGCAGCTTAGGTCCCGGGACAGGCTCCTACGAGCAGTACGTC.

The V gene is TRBV13, the J gene TRBJ1-5; TRBD1 agrees at 8 bases. This CDR3 is built from 15 residues. Germline CDR1 PRHDT, CDR2 FYEKMQ (reference sequence). The ends lost 6 bases at V and 6 bases at J; junction bases unmatched: 10. The CDR3 nucleotides are TGTGCCAGCAGACCGGACAGGGTAGTAGTTCAGCCCCAGCATTTT. It yields the protein CASRPDRVVVQPQHF.

This clone appeared a single time. The chain is built from TRBV19 and TRBJ1-1; D remains unclear. Germline CDR1 is LNHDA and CDR2 is SQIVND (reference sequence). The CDR3 runs to 15 residues. The V end was cut by 3 bases, the J end by 3 bases, with 14 bases between. The CDR3 bases are TGTGCCAGTAGTATCCCCGGACTCATATACACTGAAGCTTTCTTT. Its translation is CASSIPGLIYTEAFF. Combining the CDR3 with reference TRBV19 and TRBJ1-1 gives the whole variable domain DGGITQSPKYLFRKEGQNVTLSCEQNLNHDAMYWYRQDPGQGLRLIYYSQIVNDFQKGDIAEGYSVSREKKESFPLTVTSAQKNPTAFYLCASSIPGLIYTEAFFGQGTRLTVV.

The chain joins TRBV7-9 to TRBJ2-3; 11 positions match TRBD2. The germline CDR1 and CDR2 sequences are SEHNR and FQNEAQ (reference sequence). The CDR3 is 18 amino acids. Trimming took 8 bases from V and 0 from J; bases not matched to a gene: 13. The DNA of the CDR3 is TGTGCCAGCGCTAAGGGGGCTAGCGGGAGGCCCAGCACAGATACGCAGTATTTT. Protein sequence: CASAKGASGRPSTDTQYF.

The chain couples TRBV15 to TRBJ2-3; 9 bases align to TRBD2. CDR3 length: 15 amino acids. The V gene's germline CDR1 is LNHNV and CDR2 YYDKDF (reference sequence). The ends lost 2 bases at V and 2 bases at J; junction bases unmatched: 2. CDR3: CATSRLAGSTDTQYF. The CDR3 nucleotides read TGTGCCACCAGCAGACTAGCGGGATCCACAGATACGCAGTATTTT.

The gene calls are TRBV5-6 and TRBJ1-6, with 7 bases identical to TRBD1. Germline values: CDR1 SGHDT, CDR2 YYEEEE. CDR3 size: 15 residues. V was pared by 5 bases and J by 6 bases, with 8 bases of the junction left unmatched. DNA for the CDR3: TGTGCCAGCAGTTACAGGGGAAGGGGTAATTCACCCCTCCACTTT. Translation: CASSYRGRGNSPLHF. Combining the CDR3 with reference TRBV5-6 and TRBJ1-6 gives the whole variable domain DAGVTQSPTHLIKTRGQQVTLRCSPKSGHDTVSWYQQALGQGPQFIFQYYEEEERQRGNFPDRFSGHQFPNYSSELNVNALLLGDSALYLCASSYRGRGNSPLHFGNGTRLTVT.

The rearrangement uses TRBV29-1 and TRBJ2-6; 8 bases fit TRBD2. Germline V gives CDR1 SQVTM, CDR2 ANQGSEA. Trimming removed 7 bases from V and 3 bases from J; junction bases left unmatched: 8. CDR3 length: 15 amino acids. The CDR3 coding sequence is TGCAGCGCTGTCAGCGGGAGAAGTGGGGCCAACGTCCTGACTTTC. This codes for CSAVSGRSGANVLTF.